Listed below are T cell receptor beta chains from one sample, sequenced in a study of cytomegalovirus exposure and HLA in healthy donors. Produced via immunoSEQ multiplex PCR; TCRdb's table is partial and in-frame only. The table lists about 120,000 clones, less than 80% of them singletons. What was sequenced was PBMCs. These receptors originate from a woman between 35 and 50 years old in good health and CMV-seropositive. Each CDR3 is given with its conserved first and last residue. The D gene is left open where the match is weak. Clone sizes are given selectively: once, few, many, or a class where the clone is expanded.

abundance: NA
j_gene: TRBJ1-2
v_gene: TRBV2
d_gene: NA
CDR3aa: CASSVSGFGGYTF
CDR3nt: TGTGCCAGCAGTGTCTCGGGATTTGGTGGCTACACCTTC

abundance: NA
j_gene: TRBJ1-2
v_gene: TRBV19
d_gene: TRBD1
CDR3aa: CATLSRQDREDYTF
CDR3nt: TGTGCCACCCTTAGCCGCCAGGACAGGGAGGACTACACCTTC

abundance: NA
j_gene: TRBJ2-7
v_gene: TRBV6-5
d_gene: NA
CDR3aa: CASNRRGGPYEQYF
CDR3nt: TGTGCCAGCAACCGAAGGGGTGGGCCCTACGAGCAGTACTTC

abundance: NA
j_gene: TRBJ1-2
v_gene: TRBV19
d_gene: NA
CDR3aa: CASSILRGGGRDGYTF
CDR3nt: TGTGCCAGTAGTATCCTGAGGGGGGGCGGAAGGGATGGCTACACCTTC

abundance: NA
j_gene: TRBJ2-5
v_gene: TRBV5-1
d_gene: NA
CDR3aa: CASSLAYGFQETQYF
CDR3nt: TGCGCCAGCAGCTTGGCCTACGGGTTCCAAGAGACCCAGTACTTC

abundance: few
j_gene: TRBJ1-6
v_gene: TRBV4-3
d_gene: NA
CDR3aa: CASSQVGRGSPLHF
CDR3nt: TGCGCCAGCAGCCAAGTTGGAAGGGGATCACCCCTCCACTTT

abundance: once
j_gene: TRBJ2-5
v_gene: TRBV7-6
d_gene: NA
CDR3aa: CASSSGGGAVGETQYF
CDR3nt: TGTGCCAGCAGCTCTGGAGGAGGGGCCGTGGGGGAGACCCAGTACTTC

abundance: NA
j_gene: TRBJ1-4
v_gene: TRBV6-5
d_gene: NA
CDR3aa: CASSNPGAGIEKLFF
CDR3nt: TGTGCCAGCAGTAACCCAGGGGCCGGGATTGAAAAACTGTTTTTT

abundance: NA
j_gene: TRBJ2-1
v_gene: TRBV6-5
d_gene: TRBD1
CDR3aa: CASRTDRGANNEQFF
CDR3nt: TGTGCCAGCAGAACAGACAGGGGCGCCAACAATGAGCAGTTCTTC

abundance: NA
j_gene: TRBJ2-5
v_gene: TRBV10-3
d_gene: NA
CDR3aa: CAISGQGLTQYF
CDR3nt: TGTGCCATCAGTGGGCAGGGACTGACCCAGTACTTC

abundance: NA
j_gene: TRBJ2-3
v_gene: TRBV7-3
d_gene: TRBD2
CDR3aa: CASSLNAGGASTDTQYF
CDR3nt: TGTGCCAGCAGCTTAAACGCGGGAGGGGCTAGCACAGATACGCAGTATTTT

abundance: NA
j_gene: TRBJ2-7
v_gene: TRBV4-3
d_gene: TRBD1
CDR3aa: CASSQETGTGSSYEQYF
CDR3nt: TGCGCCAGCAGCCAAGAGACCGGGACAGGGAGCTCCTACGAGCAGTACTTC

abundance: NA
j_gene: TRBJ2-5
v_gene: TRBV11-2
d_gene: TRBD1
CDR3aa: CASSATQGEWWETQYF
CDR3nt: TGTGCCAGCAGCGCGACACAGGGGGAATGGTGGGAGACCCAGTACTTC

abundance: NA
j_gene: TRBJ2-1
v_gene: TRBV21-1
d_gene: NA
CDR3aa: CASSTPGGLAGSHSYNEQFF
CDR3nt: TGTGCCAGCAGCACCCCGGGGGGACTAGCGGGATCCCACTCCTACAATGAGCAGTTCTTC

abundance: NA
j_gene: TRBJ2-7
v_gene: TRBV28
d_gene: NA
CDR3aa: CASSLGSQGAYEQYF
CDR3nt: TGTGCCAGCAGTTTAGGGTCCCAGGGCGCCTACGAGCAGTACTTC

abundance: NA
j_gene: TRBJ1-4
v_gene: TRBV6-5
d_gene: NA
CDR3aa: CASSYSAGEGNEKLFF
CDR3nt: TGTGCCAGCAGTTACTCGGCAGGGGAGGGTAATGAAAAACTGTTTTTT

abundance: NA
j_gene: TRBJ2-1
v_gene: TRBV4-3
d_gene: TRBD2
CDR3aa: CASSQDEELAGYNEQFF
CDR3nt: TGCGCCAGCAGCCAAGATGAGGAGCTAGCGGGATACAATGAGCAGTTCTTC

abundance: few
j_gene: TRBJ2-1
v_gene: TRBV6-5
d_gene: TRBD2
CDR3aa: CASSYIAGGYNEQFF
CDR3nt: TGTGCCAGCAGTTACATAGCGGGAGGGTACAATGAGCAGTTCTTC

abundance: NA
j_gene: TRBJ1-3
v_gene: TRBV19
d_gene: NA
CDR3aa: CASKFNSGNTIYF
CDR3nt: TGTGCCAGTAAATTCAACTCTGGAAACACCATATATTTT

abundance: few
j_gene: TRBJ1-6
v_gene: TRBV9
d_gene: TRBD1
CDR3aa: CASSSTGTGDTPLHF
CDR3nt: TGTGCCAGCAGCTCGACCGGGACAGGGGACACACCCCTCCACTTT

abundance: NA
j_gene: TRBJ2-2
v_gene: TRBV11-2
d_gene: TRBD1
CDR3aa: CASSWGVGQGNTGELFF
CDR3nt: TGTGCCAGCAGCTGGGGGGTGGGACAGGGGAACACCGGGGAGCTGTTTTTT

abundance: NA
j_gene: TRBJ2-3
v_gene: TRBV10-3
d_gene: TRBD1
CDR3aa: CAISEGQGPDTQYF
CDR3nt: TGTGCCATCAGTGAAGGACAGGGTCCAGATACGCAGTATTTT

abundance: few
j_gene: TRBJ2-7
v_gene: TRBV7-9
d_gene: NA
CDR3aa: CASSFGMDPYEQYF
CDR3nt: TGTGCCAGCAGCTTCGGGATGGACCCCTACGAGCAGTACTTC

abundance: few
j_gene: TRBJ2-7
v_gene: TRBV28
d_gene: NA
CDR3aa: CASSIAYEQYF
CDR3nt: TGTGCCAGCAGCATAGCTTACGAGCAGTACTTC

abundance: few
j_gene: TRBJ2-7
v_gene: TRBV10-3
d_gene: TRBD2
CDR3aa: CAPMGLAGVASYEQYF
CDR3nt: TGTGCCCCAATGGGACTAGCGGGAGTGGCGTCCTACGAGCAGTACTTC

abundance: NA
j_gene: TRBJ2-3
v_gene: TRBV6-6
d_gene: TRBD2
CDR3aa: CASSYGLAGTTDTQYF
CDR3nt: TGTGCCAGCAGTTACGGGCTAGCGGGAACCACAGATACGCAGTATTTT

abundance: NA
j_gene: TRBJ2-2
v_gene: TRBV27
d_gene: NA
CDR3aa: CASSLKGGGRELFF
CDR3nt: TGTGCCAGCAGCCTCAAAGGGGGCGGGAGGGAGCTGTTTTTT

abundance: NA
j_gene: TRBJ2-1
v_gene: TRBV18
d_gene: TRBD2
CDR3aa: CASSPPILQRTSQYNEQFF
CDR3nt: TGTGCCAGCTCACCACCCATCCTCCAAAGGACTAGCCAGTACAATGAGCAGTTCTTC

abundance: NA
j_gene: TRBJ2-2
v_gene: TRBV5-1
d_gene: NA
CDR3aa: CASMAAASNTGELFF
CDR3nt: TGCGCCAGCATGGCGGCCGCTTCGAACACCGGGGAGCTGTTTTTT

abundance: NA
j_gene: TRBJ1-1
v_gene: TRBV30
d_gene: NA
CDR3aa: CAWAGWMNTEAFF
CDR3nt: TGTGCCTGGGCAGGGTGGATGAACACTGAAGCTTTCTTT

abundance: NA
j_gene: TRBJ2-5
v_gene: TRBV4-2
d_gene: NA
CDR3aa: CASSQDTTTQYF
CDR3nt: TGTGCCAGCAGCCAAGATACAACCACCCAGTACTTC

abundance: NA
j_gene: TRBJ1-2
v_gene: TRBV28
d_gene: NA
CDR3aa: CASSFGGLNYGYTF
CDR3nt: TGTGCCAGCAGTTTCGGAGGACTAAACTATGGCTACACCTTC

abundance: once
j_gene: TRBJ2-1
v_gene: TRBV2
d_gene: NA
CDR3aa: CASSETGKQFF
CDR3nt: TGTGCCAGCAGTGAAACCGGGAAGCAGTTCTTC

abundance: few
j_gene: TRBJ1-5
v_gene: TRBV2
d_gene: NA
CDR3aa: CASSVEHRNSNQPQHF
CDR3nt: TGTGCCAGCAGTGTAGAACACAGGAATAGCAATCAGCCCCAGCATTTT

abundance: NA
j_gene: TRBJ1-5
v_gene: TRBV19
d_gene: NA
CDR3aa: CASSIGTSYQPQHF
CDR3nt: TGTGCCAGTAGTATTGGGACATCTTATCAGCCCCAGCATTTT

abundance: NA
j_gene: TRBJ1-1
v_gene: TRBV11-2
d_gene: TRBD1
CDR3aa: CASSFPGQGATEAFF
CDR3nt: TGTGCCAGCAGCTTTCCGGGACAGGGGGCCACTGAAGCTTTCTTT